The TCR beta chain described here comes from a study of cytomegalovirus exposure and HLA in healthy donors. A multiplex PCR was run with 60 Vbeta primers and 13 Jbeta primers. Here immunoSEQ multiplex PCR was the method, and the copy in TCRdb shows in-frame clones only, minus some. The data show about 140,000 clones, with 72% seen just once and approximately 2.1% held by the top ten. This CDR3 has 13 residues. Germline V gene sequence: CDR1 SQVTM, CDR2 ANQGSEA. Unmatched junction bases numbered 5, after V lost 7 bases and J lost 0 bases. Unrecorded immune exposure was likely among donors, who were nominally healthy when sampled.

The rearrangement joins TRBV29-1 to TRBJ1-1, with TRBD1 identical over 7 bases. Sample: PBMCs. This TCR was recovered from a man aged 40-49 years in good health and CMV-seronegative. DNA of the CDR3: TGCAGCGCCCGGACAGGCATGAACACTGAAGCTTTCTTT. As protein: CSARTGMNTEAFF.